Each of the 11 T cell receptor beta chains below was sequenced from the same sample in a study of tissue T cells after allogeneic stem cell transplantation. Sequenced by immunoSEQ multiplex PCR; TCRdb stores in-frame clones only, minus some. The table records about 9,800 clones, 65% of them present only once. The sequencing here drew on tissue from the stomach, taken at autopsy. The receptors shown here come from a male donor aged 60 or over with lung cancer.

The V and J genes are TRBV10-2 and TRBJ1-2; weak D call: TRBD1 (6 bases). Germline assignment: CDR1 WSHSY and CDR2 SAAADI. CDR3 length: 15 amino acids. Trimming took off 2 bases at V and 3 bases at J, with 13 bases between the two ends. The DNA of the CDR3 is TGCGCCAGCAGTGAGACCGGACAGCGGGACTATGGCTACACCTTC. It yields the protein CASSETGQRDYGYTF.

V gene TRBV3-1 (or the pseudogene TRBV3-2) combines with J gene TRBJ2-2; D gene unclear. Per germline, CDR1 LGHDT and CDR2 YNNKEL (reference sequence). Between the trimmed V and J ends, which lost 1 base and 6 bases, there was a span of 12 bases. The CDR3 has 15 amino acids. This chain's CDR3 is CASSQGQYWAGELFF. In DNA, the CDR3 is TGTGCCAGCAGCCAAGGGCAATACTGGGCCGGGGAGCTGTTTTTT.

CDR3: CASSDGLKREKGEQYF. The CDR3 DNA follows: TGTGCCAGCAGCGATGGACTCAAGCGGGAGAAGGGCGAGCAGTACTTC. The J gene is TRBJ2-7, the V gene TRBV5-4, with TRBD2 matching over 8 bases. The CDR3 contains 16 residues. The germline CDR1 and CDR2 sequences are SGHNT and YYREEE (reference sequence). The V gene end was trimmed by 4 bases and the J gene end by 6 bases; junction bases not matched to a gene: 15.

This chain uses TRBV19 with TRBJ1-5, with 7 bases matching TRBD1. The CDR3 has 17 residues. CDR1 is LNHDA, CDR2 SQIVND, per germline (reference sequence). The J segment lost 0 bases and the V segment lost 2 bases, leaving 7 bases of the junction unmatched. The chain's CDR3 is CASSIREGAYSNQPQHF. In DNA form, the CDR3 reads TGTGCCAGTAGTATAAGGGAGGGGGCTTATAGCAATCAGCCCCAGCATTTT. The entire variable domain, with the rest obtained from reference TRBV19 and TRBJ1-5, is as follows: DGGITQSPKYLFRKEGQNVTLSCEQNLNHDAMYWYRQDPGQGLRLIYYSQIVNDFQKGDIAEGYSVSREKKESFPLTVTSAQKNPTAFYLCASSIREGAYSNQPQHFGDGTRLSIL.

This clone was counted a few times. The chain links TRBV2 to TRBJ1-1; D is unclear. In germline, CDR1 is SNHLY, CDR2 FYNNEI. Deletions cut 6 bases from V and 0 bases from J, with 11 bases between. The CDR3 totals 14 residues. This chain's CDR3 is CASSAFELNTEAFF. CDR3 nucleotides: TGTGCCAGCAGCGCGTTTGAACTGAACACTGAAGCTTTCTTT.

The genes are TRBV19 and TRBJ2-7, with unresolved D. This CDR3 is 14 amino acids long. Germline values: CDR1 LNHDA, CDR2 SQIVND (reference sequence). Between the trimmed V and J ends, which lost 5 bases and 0 bases, there was a span of 11 bases. This chain's CDR3 is CASSSRYTSYEQYF. The CDR3 nucleotides read TGTGCCAGTAGTTCGAGGTATACCTCCTACGAGCAGTACTTC.

This clone appeared a few times. The chain employs TRBV20-1 and TRBJ2-7; 8 bases match TRBD2. Trimming took 3 bases from V and 2 from J; bases not matched to a gene: 6. This CDR3 contains 14 residues. Germline lookup yields CDR1 DFQATT and CDR2 SNEGSKA (reference sequence). CDR3 sequence: CSASGLAEPYEQYF. The CDR3 DNA reads as TGCAGTGCTAGTGGACTAGCCGAGCCCTACGAGCAGTACTTC.

This clone has a handful of counts. V gene TRBV27 combines with J gene TRBJ1-6, with TRBD1 matching 9 bases. The CDR3 sequence is 15 residues long. Per the germline V gene, CDR1 is MNHEY and CDR2 is SMNVEV (reference sequence). V lost 8 bases and J lost 7; bases outside the gene matches: 9. The CDR3 nucleotides are TGTGCCAGCCGACATTGGGGACAGGGAAATTCACCCCTCCACTTT. Protein product: CASRHWGQGNSPLHF.

The chain uses TRBV24-1 and TRBJ2-1; 7 bases are shared with TRBD1. CDR1 and CDR2 from the germline V gene are KGHDR and SFDVKD. V lost 1 base to trimming and J lost 8 bases; unmatched junction nucleotides: 1. The CDR3 runs 13 residues. CDR3 bases: TGTGCCACCAGTGATTTTAGGGGGCATGAGCAGTTCTTC. This translates into CATSDFRGHEQFF.

This clone was detected only a few times. The chain couples TRBV5-1 to TRBJ2-5; maybe TRBD1 (5 bases). The CDR3 runs to 15 residues. V lost 0 bases and J 0 bases, leaving 9 bases between the germline ends. The germline V gene has CDR1 SGHRS and CDR2 YFSETQ. This chain's CDR3 is CASSLDAGYQETQYF. Here the CDR3 DNA reads TGCGCCAGCAGCTTGGATGCAGGGTACCAAGAGACCCAGTACTTC.

V is TRBV7-2 and J is TRBJ1-5; 7 bases line up with TRBD1. The J segment lost 5 bases and the V segment lost 1 base, leaving 11 bases of the junction unmatched. The CDR3 is made up of 17 amino acids. From germline, CDR1 is SGHTA and CDR2 FQGNSA. The CDR3 here is CASSLERGRGGHQPQHF. The CDR3 nucleotides are TGTGCCAGCAGCTTAGAAAGGGGCAGGGGGGGCCATCAGCCCCAGCATTTT.